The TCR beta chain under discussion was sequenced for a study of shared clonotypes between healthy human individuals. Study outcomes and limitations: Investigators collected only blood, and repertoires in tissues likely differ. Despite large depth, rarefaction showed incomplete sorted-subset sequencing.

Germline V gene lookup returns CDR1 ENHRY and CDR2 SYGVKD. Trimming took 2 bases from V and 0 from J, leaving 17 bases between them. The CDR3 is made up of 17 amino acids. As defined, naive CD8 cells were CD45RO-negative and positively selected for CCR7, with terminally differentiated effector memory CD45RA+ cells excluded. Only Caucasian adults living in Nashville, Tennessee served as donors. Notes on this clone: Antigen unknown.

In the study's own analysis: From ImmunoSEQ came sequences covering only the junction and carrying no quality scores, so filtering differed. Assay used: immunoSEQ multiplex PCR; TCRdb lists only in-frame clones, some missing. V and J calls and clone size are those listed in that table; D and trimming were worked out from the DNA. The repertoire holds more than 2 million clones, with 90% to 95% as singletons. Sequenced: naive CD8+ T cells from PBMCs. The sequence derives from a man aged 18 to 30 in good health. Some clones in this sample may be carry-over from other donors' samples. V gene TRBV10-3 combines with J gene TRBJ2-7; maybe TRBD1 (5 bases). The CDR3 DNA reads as TGTGCCATCAGTGAGATAGACAGCCCAACCAGCTCCTACGAGCAGTACTTC. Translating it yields CAISEIDSPTSSYEQYF.